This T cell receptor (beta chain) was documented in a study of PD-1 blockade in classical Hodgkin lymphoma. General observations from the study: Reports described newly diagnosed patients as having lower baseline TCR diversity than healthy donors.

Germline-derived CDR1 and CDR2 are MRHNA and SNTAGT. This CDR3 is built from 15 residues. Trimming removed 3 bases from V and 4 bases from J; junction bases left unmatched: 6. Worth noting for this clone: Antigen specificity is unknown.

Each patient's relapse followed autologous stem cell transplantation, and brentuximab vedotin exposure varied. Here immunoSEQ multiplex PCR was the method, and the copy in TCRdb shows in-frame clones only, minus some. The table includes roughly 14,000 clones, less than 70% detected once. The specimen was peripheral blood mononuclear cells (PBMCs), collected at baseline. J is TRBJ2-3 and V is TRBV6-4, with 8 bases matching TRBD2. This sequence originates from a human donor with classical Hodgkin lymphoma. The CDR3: CASSEVAGRADTQYF. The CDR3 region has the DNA TGTGCCAGCAGTGAGGTAGCGGGAAGAGCAGATACGCAGTATTTT.